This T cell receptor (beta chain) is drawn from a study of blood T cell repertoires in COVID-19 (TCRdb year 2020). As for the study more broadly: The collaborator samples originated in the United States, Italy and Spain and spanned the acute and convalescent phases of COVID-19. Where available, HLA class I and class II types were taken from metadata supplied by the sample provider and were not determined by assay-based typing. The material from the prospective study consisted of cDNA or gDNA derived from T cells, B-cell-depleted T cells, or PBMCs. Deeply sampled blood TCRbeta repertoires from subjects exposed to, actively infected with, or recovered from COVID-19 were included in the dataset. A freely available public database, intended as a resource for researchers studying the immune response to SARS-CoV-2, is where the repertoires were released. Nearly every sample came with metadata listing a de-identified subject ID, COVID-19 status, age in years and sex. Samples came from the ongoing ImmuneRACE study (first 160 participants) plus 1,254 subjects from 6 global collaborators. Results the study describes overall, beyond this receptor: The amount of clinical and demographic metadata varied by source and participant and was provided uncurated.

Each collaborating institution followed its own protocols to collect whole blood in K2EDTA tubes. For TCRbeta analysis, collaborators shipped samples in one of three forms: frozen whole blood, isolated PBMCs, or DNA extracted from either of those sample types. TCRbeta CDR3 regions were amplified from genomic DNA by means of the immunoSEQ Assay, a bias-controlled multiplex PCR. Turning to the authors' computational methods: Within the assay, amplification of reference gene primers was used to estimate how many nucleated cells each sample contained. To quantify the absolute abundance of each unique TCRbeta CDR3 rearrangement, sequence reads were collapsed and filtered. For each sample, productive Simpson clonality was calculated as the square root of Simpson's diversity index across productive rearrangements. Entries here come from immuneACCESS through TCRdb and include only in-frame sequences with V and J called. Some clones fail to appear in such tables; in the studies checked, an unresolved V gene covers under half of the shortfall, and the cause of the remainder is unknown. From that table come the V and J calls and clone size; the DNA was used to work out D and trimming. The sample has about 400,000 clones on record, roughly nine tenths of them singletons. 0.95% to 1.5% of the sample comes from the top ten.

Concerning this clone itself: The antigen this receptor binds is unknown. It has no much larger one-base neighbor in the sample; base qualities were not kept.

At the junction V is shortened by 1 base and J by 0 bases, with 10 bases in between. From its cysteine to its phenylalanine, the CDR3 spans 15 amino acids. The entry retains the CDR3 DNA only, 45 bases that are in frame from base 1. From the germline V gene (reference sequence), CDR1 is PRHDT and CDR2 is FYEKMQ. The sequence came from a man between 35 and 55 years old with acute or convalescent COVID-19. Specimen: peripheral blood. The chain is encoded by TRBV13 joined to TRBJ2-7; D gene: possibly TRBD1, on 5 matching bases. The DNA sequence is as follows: TGTGCCAGCAGCTTAGTTTGGCAGGGCTCCTACGAGCAGTACTTC. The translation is CASSLVWQGSYEQYF.